Following are 17 T cell receptor beta chains from one sample sequenced in a study of cytomegalovirus exposure and HLA in healthy donors. With 60 Vbeta and 13 Jbeta primers, the PCR was carried out. Here immunoSEQ multiplex PCR was the method, and the copy in TCRdb shows in-frame clones only, minus some. Among about 130,000 clones, 70% to 90% were seen once, and the ten largest hold 5.5% to 7%. Input material: PBMCs. These receptors all come from a woman aged 40-49 years in good health and CMV-seropositive.

The chain recombines TRBV28 with TRBJ2-3; 7 nucleotides line up with TRBD1. Trimming at V came to 5 bases and at J to 2 bases, leaving 7 bases not matched to a gene. This CDR3 has 15 residues. In germline, CDR1 is MDHEN, CDR2 SYDVKM. Here the CDR3 reads CASSLSTGVTDTQYF. CDR3 sequence (DNA): TGTGCCAGCAGTCTAAGCACAGGGGTCACAGATACGCAGTATTTT.

By share of the sample, this clone is medium-sized. J is TRBJ1-1 and V is TRBV20-1, with TRBD1 matching over 7 bases. Germline V CDR1 and CDR2: DFQATT, SNEGSKA (reference sequence). This CDR3 spans 11 amino acids. CDR3 nucleotide sequence: TGCAGCAGAAACAGGGGCGCTGAAGCTTTCTTT. This gives the protein CSRNRGAEAFF.

The chain couples TRBV10-1 to TRBJ2-7, with 8 bases identical to TRBD1. The CDR3 has 16 amino acids. Losses at the gene ends were 8 bases for V and 0 bases for J; bases not matched to a gene: 12. Germline CDR1 is WNHNN and CDR2 is SYGVQD (reference sequence). DNA for the CDR3: TGCGCCAGCTCCCTCACCGCTGGGACAGGCTCCTACGAGCAGTACTTC. Amino acids: CASSLTAGTGSYEQYF.

The rearrangement uses TRBV20-1 and TRBJ2-3; TRBD2 is a possible D gene (6 bases). The CDR3 has 11 residues. Trimming left V 6 bases short and J 4 bases short, with 8 bases between. Germline-derived CDR1 and CDR2 are DFQATT and SNEGSKA (reference sequence). This chain's CDR3 is CSAEGADTQYF. For the CDR3, the DNA is TGCAGTGCGGAGGGTGCAGATACGCAGTATTTT.

The chain couples TRBV30 to TRBJ1-1; tentatively, D is TRBD1 (5 bases). Trimming cost V 6 bases and J 0 bases, with 11 bases left between them. The CDR3 sequence is 13 residues long. CDR1 and CDR2 from the germline V gene are GTSNPN and SVGIG (reference sequence). For the CDR3, the DNA is TGTGCCTGTATAAGGGGCCTGAACACTGAAGCTTTCTTT. Translated, it gives CACIRGLNTEAFF.

The rearrangement joins TRBV5-1 to TRBJ2-5; D is possibly TRBD1 (6 bases). CDR1 and CDR2 from the germline V gene are SGHRS and YFSETQ. Trimming took 1 base from V and 8 from J, leaving 12 bases between them. The CDR3 extends over 13 amino acids. The CDR3 loop is CASSLPDSPTQYF. The CDR3 DNA reads as TGCGCCAGCAGCTTGCCGGACAGTCCCACCCAGTACTTC.

The chain carries TRBV28 and TRBJ2-3; 7 nucleotides line up with TRBD1. The CDR3 consists of 14 residues. V lost 10 bases, J lost 5 bases, and 12 bases stayed unmatched. The germline CDR1 and CDR2 sequences are MDHEN and SYDVKM. CDR3 loop: CATRRQGVGDTQYF. The CDR3, as DNA: TGTGCCACTCGCAGGCAGGGGGTAGGAGATACGCAGTATTTT.

The rearrangement links TRBV7-3 to TRBJ2-1; D might be TRBD2 (5 bases). This CDR3 contains 15 residues. Trimming took off 0 bases at V and 6 bases at J, with 12 bases between the two ends. CDR1 is SGHTA and CDR2 is FQGTGA in the germline V gene. Here the CDR3 DNA reads TGTGCCAGCAGCTTAACGCGGCTTGCGGGCAATGAGCAGTTCTTC. This encodes CASSLTRLAGNEQFF.

This clone was detected only once. The genes are TRBV21-1 and TRBJ1-2; TRBD1, as called in the table, went unchecked against the DNA. TRBV21-1 is tagged as a pseudogene. The CDR3 extends over 13 amino acids. The CDR3: CASSLGQGCGYTF. The CDR3 nucleotides read TGTGCCAGCAGCCTCGGACAGGGCTGTGGCTACACCTTC.

V usage is TRBV19 and J usage is TRBJ2-2; TRBD1 agrees at 7 bases. The germline V gene encodes CDR1 LNHDA and CDR2 SQIVND (reference sequence). The CDR3 sequence is 16 residues long. With 8 bases clipped from V and 8 bases from J, the junction kept 17 bases outside the gene matches. In DNA, the CDR3 is TGTGCCAGTGAAAAGGGGTCGACAGGGTTAAAAGGGGAGCTGTTTTTT. Translation: CASEKGSTGLKGELFF.

The chain employs TRBV28 and TRBJ1-1; D is unclear. V lost 7 bases to trimming and J lost 5 bases, with 14 bases between them. This CDR3 contains 13 residues. Germline CDR1 is MDHEN and CDR2 is SYDVKM. The CDR3 region is CASMVPSSTEAFF. The CDR3 DNA reads as TGTGCCAGCATGGTACCCTCGAGTACTGAAGCTTTCTTT.

The CDR3 region has the DNA TGTGCCAGCAGCGTAGGTCCCGGGGGGACAGATACGCAGTATTTT. It codes for CASSVGPGGTDTQYF. The chain couples TRBV9 to TRBJ2-3; 7 bases line up with TRBD2. This CDR3 is 15 amino acids long. The germline V gene has CDR1 SGDLS and CDR2 YYNGEE. With V trimmed by 0 bases and J by 3 bases, 4 bases remained unmatched.

This clone came up once. This chain links TRBV11-2 with TRBJ2-5; a weak D match, TRBD2 (6 bases). Germline V gene data show CDR1 as SGHAT and CDR2 as FQNNGV. The ends were cut back, 1 base at V and 4 bases at J, with 13 bases in the middle. This CDR3 comprises 15 residues. The DNA of the CDR3 is TGTGCCAGCAGCTTAGTTTCGGGGGAGACAGAGACCCAGTACTTC. Residues: CASSLVSGETETQYF. The whole variable domain, filled in from reference TRBV11-2 and TRBJ2-5, reads EAGVAQSPRYKIIEKRQSVAFWCNPISGHATLYWYQQILGQGPKLLIQFQNNGVVDDSQLPKDRFSAERLKGVDSTLKIQPAKLEDSAVYLCASSLVSGETETQYFGPGTRLLVL.

For this clone: One end of the junction varies from germline; a read error may be responsible. The genes are TRBV7-9 and TRBJ1-5, with a tentative D call TRBD1 (5 bases). The germline gives CDR1 SEHNR, CDR2 FQNEAQ (reference sequence). The CDR3 extends over 15 amino acids. The CDR3 DNA follows: TGTTCCAGCAGCTTTGAAGGCCAGGGTTATCAGCCCCAGCATTTT. Its protein product is CSSSFEGQGYQPQHF.

In this sample, this clone turned up once. The chain joins TRBV14 to TRBJ2-2; a weak D match, TRBD1 (6 bases). The CDR3 runs 15 residues. Germline assignment: CDR1 SGHDN and CDR2 FVKESK. Deletions cut 4 bases from V and 4 bases from J, with 13 bases between. The CDR3 DNA follows: TGTGCCAGCAGCCTTTTAGGGGGTTCCACCGGGGAGCTGTTTTTT. It encodes CASSLLGGSTGELFF.

This chain joins TRBV20-1 and TRBJ2-5; TRBD2 matches at 10 bases. Losses at the gene ends were 5 bases for V and 7 bases for J; bases not matched to a gene: 1. In germline, CDR1 is DFQATT, CDR2 SNEGSKA (reference sequence). The CDR3 has 11 residues. Here the CDR3 reads CSAWTSGTQYF. CDR3 nucleotide sequence: TGCAGTGCTTGGACTAGCGGGACCCAGTACTTC.

Details on this clone: The same CDR3 also results from other DNA sequences found in this sample. V usage is TRBV5-1 and J usage is TRBJ1-2; perhaps TRBD1 as D (5 bases). The germline CDR1 and CDR2 sequences are SGHRS and YFSETQ. Trimming removed 4 bases at V and 3 bases at J, with 13 bases between. The CDR3 length is 14 residues. The CDR3 loop reads CASSPGRGDYGYTF. As DNA, the CDR3 is TGCGCCAGCAGCCCGGGACGGGGGGACTATGGCTACACCTTC.